These T cell receptor beta chains were read from a single sample in a study of OX40 agonist ivuxolimab in advanced cancers. Generated by immunoSEQ multiplex PCR, the TCRdb table keeps only in-frame clones and is missing some. The sample lists some 58,000 clones; roughly nine tenths were seen once. The input for sequencing was CD4+ or CD8+ T cells sorted from blood, taken in a trial of the OX40 agonist ivuxolimab. These receptors were taken from an adult with an advanced solid tumor such as melanoma, head and neck, liver or kidney cancer. Both conserved end residues are part of each CDR3. D genes are given only for firm matches. Clone sizes are given selectively: once, few, many, or a class where the clone is expanded.

J gene: TRBJ2-5
V gene: TRBV4-2
clone size: .
D gene: TRBD1
CDR3 DNA: TGTGCCAGCAGCCTGACAGGGGAAGAGACCCAGTACTTC
CDR3 protein: CASSLTGEETQYF

J gene: TRBJ2-5
V gene: TRBV5-1
clone size: few
D gene: .
CDR3 DNA: TGCGCCAGCAGCTTGGGACTGGCAGAGACCCAGTACTTC
CDR3 protein: CASSLGLAETQYF

J gene: TRBJ2-5
V gene: TRBV7-3
clone size: .
D gene: TRBD2
CDR3 DNA: TGTGCCAGCAGCCCCGGGGGAGCGGGAGTGAGGAGAAAAGAGACCCAGTACTTC
CDR3 protein: CASSPGGAGVRRKETQYF

J gene: TRBJ2-5
V gene: TRBV5-4
clone size: .
D gene: TRBD2
CDR3 DNA: TGTGCCAGCAGCTTGAATAGCGGGGATTTCGGGACCCAGTACTTC
CDR3 protein: CASSLNSGDFGTQYF

J gene: TRBJ2-3
V gene: TRBV6-1
clone size: .
D gene: .
CDR3 DNA: TGTGCCAGCAGCCGCAGACCGACAGATACGCAGTATTTT
CDR3 protein: CASSRRPTDTQYF

J gene: TRBJ2-5
V gene: TRBV5-8
clone size: .
D gene: TRBD2
CDR3 DNA: TGTGCCAGCAGCAAAGGGACTAGCGGGCGCCAAGAGACCCAGTACTTC
CDR3 protein: CASSKGTSGRQETQYF

J gene: TRBJ1-4
V gene: TRBV2
clone size: .
D gene: .
CDR3 DNA: TGTGCCAGCGGGAAGGACAGTGTAGCAACTAATGAAAAACTGTTTTTT
CDR3 protein: CASGKDSVATNEKLFF

J gene: TRBJ1-2
V gene: TRBV2
clone size: .
D gene: TRBD1
CDR3 DNA: TGTGCCAGCAGACCAGGACAGGGGCTTTATGGCTACACCTTC
CDR3 protein: CASRPGQGLYGYTF

J gene: TRBJ1-4
V gene: TRBV5-1
clone size: few
D gene: .
CDR3 DNA: TGCGCCAGCAGCTCAGGAGGGGGAGCCCAGGAAAAACTGTTTTTT
CDR3 protein: CASSSGGGAQEKLFF

J gene: TRBJ2-3
V gene: TRBV12-5
clone size: .
D gene: .
CDR3 DNA: TGTGCTAGTGGTCAGGGTTCCACAGATACGCAGTATTTT
CDR3 protein: CASGQGSTDTQYF

J gene: TRBJ2-5
V gene: TRBV30
clone size: .
D gene: .
CDR3 DNA: TGTGCCTGGAGACCCCCACAAGAGACCCAGTACTTC
CDR3 protein: CAWRPPQETQYF

J gene: TRBJ2-7
V gene: TRBV11-2
clone size: .
D gene: TRBD1
CDR3 DNA: TGTGCCAGCAGCTTAACGGGCGGACAGGGGTACGAGCAGTACTTC
CDR3 protein: CASSLTGGQGYEQYF

J gene: TRBJ2-6
V gene: TRBV19
clone size: .
D gene: TRBD1
CDR3 DNA: TGTGCCAGTACCAGGGGGCGCGGGGCCAACGTCCTGACTTTC
CDR3 protein: CASTRGRGANVLTF

J gene: TRBJ2-1
V gene: TRBV29-1
clone size: .
D gene: TRBD1
CDR3 DNA: TGCAGCGTTGAAGGGGGACAGGGCATTACCAATGAGCAGTTCTTC
CDR3 protein: CSVEGGQGITNEQFF

J gene: TRBJ1-1
V gene: TRBV19
clone size: .
D gene: .
CDR3 DNA: TGTGCCAGTAGTATAGCTCAGGGACTCACTGAAGCTTTCTTT
CDR3 protein: CASSIAQGLTEAFF

J gene: TRBJ2-1
V gene: TRBV10-1
clone size: .
D gene: .
CDR3 DNA: TGCGCCAGCAGTGCGGGGCCTAGTTGGAAGAATGAGCAGTTCTTC
CDR3 protein: CASSAGPSWKNEQFF

J gene: TRBJ1-6
V gene: TRBV5-1
clone size: .
D gene: .
CDR3 DNA: TGCGCCAGCAGCTTATCACAGGGAGCTTCACCCCTCCACTTT
CDR3 protein: CASSLSQGASPLHF

J gene: TRBJ2-3
V gene: TRBV10-2
clone size: .
D gene: .
CDR3 DNA: TGCGCCAGCAGTGTGTCCAGGGGAAGCACAGATACGCAGTATTTT
CDR3 protein: CASSVSRGSTDTQYF